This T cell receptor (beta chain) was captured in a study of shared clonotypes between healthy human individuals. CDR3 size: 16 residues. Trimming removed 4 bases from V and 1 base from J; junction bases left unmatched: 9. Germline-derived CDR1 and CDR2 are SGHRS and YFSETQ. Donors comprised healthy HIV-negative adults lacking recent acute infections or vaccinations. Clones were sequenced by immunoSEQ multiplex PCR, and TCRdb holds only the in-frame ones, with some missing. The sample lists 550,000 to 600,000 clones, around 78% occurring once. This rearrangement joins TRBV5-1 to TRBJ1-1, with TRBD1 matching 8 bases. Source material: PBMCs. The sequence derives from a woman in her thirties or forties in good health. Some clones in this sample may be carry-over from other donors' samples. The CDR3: CASSLGQGLRNTEAFF. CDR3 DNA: TGCGCCAGCAGCCTAGGACAGGGTCTACGGAACACTGAAGCTTTCTTT. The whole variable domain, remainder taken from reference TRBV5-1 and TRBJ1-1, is KAGVTQTPRYLIKTRGQQVTLSCSPISGHRSVSWYQQTPGQGLQFLFEYFSETQRNKGNFPGRFSGRQFSNSRSEMNVSTLELGDSALYLCASSLGQGLRNTEAFFGQGTRLTVV.